The subject of this entry is one T cell receptor beta chain. Repertoires were generated with immunoSEQ multiplex PCR, while TCRdb's copy carries only in-frame clones and drops some. The sample consists of some 3,500 clones, over 75% of them appearing once. The sample is drawn from a study of immune evolution from preneoplasia to lung adenocarcinoma. V dropped 1 base and J dropped 1; count of bases not matched to a gene: 0. There are 17 residues in the CDR3. The germline gives CDR1 MGHRA, CDR2 YSYEKL. The chain uses TRBV4-1 and TRBJ2-1, with 14 nucleotides matching TRBD2. The source is a person aged 70 to 85 with lung adenocarcinoma. Sequencing was carried out using FFPE lung adenocarcinoma in situ tissue. The CDR3 loop is CASSQGLAGGSYNEQFF. DNA of the CDR3: TGCGCCAGCAGCCAAGGACTAGCGGGAGGGTCCTACAATGAGCAGTTCTTC.